The next 32 T cell receptor beta chains were all read from a single sample in a study of patients and donors after allogeneic stem cell transplantation. MiXCR, applied by TCRdb to the RT-PCR reads, yields one record per CDR3 protein. The data hold about 960,000 distinct CDR3 sequences, with approximately 18% observed a single time. Sequencing used blood, either unsorted or a sorted T cell fraction (not recorded which). The receptors were sampled from a human donor who was either an allogeneic HSCT recipient or a stem cell or donor lymphocyte infusion donor (not recorded which). It is not recorded whose cells these are; they may come from a transplant donor.

The chain joins TRBV5-5 to TRBJ2-7; possibly TRBD1 for D (6 bases). Trimming shortened V by 2 bases and J by 4 bases, and 13 bases separated the two germline ends. The CDR3 is 14 residues long. Germline V gene lookup returns CDR1 SGHKS and CDR2 YYEKEE (reference sequence). This CDR3 reads CASSLTGTWYEQYF. CDR3 bases: TGTGCCAGCAGCTTAACCGGGACATGGTACGAGCAGTACTTC.

This rearrangement joins TRBV5-1 to TRBJ1-4, with D maybe TRBD1 (5 bases). The CDR3 loop spans 16 amino acids. Per germline, CDR1 SGHRS and CDR2 YFSETQ. Trimming took off 4 bases at V and 0 bases at J, with 13 bases between the two ends. The CDR3 coding sequence is TGCGCCAGCAGCCGCGGGACTCTTGCAACTAATGAAAAACTGTTTTTT. Amino acid sequence: CASSRGTLATNEKLFF.

This clonotype has a count of ten or more. V and J are TRBV7-6 and TRBJ1-2, with 8 bases that match TRBD1. Germline V CDR1 and CDR2: SGHVS, FNYEAQ. Unmatched junction bases numbered 3, after V lost 4 bases and J lost 8 bases. The CDR3 contains 12 residues. The CDR3 sequence: CASSSQGAGYTF. The CDR3 region has the DNA TGTGCCAGCAGCTCCCAGGGGGCCGGCTACACCTTC.

This clonotype was recorded a few times. CDR3 protein: CASRKERDTEAFF. CDR3 nucleotide sequence: TGTGCCAGCAGGAAGGAGAGGGACACTGAAGCTTTCTTT. The chain has TRBV2 and TRBJ1-1; D not certain. Germline CDR1 and CDR2: SNHLY and FYNNEI. V lost 6 bases and J 3 bases, leaving 11 bases between the germline ends. The CDR3 has 13 residues.

This clonotype has more than one count but fewer than ten. The chain links TRBV6-1 to TRBJ1-1, with a weak D call TRBD1 (5 bases). The V end lost 8 bases, the J end lost 4 bases, and 14 bases lay between the germline ends. Germline-derived CDR1 and CDR2 are MNHNS and SASEGT. The CDR3 contains 13 residues. In nucleotides, the CDR3 is TGTGCCAGCGGCAGGGCTGGGGGCACTGAAGCTTTCTTT. As protein: CASGRAGGTEAFF.

This clonotype was seen only a few times. The rearrangement links TRBV5-1 to TRBJ1-4; a weak D match, TRBD1 (6 bases). Between the trimmed V and J ends, which lost 4 bases and 8 bases, there was a span of 15 bases. CDR3 length equals 14 residues. In germline, CDR1 is SGHRS, CDR2 YFSETQ. The CDR3 reads CASSLSRGGEKLFF. The CDR3 DNA reads TGCGCCAGCAGCCTAAGCCGGGGGGGCGAAAAACTGTTTTTT.

This clonotype was seen only a few times. This may arise from a read error, as a much more abundant clone is one base away. The chain is built from TRBV6-1 and TRBJ1-5; possible D gene TRBD1, 6 bases. Germline V gives CDR1 MNHNS, CDR2 SASEGT. This CDR3 has 13 amino acids. The germline V and J ends were trimmed by 5 bases and 3 bases, with 8 bases remaining between them. The CDR3 region has the DNA TGTGCCAGCAGTCAGGGGCACAATCAGCCCCAGCATTTT. It encodes CASSQGHNQPQHF.

The chain is built from TRBV9 and TRBJ2-2; 7 bases are shared with TRBD2. With 0 bases clipped from V and 5 bases from J, the junction kept 7 bases outside the gene matches. The CDR3 loop spans 16 amino acids. Germline CDR1 and CDR2: SGDLS and YYNGEE. CDR3 loop: CASSVVTGGGTGELFF. The CDR3 DNA follows: TGTGCCAGCAGCGTAGTAACGGGAGGTGGGACCGGGGAGCTGTTTTTT.

This clonotype was detected a few times. The chain recombines TRBV3-1 with TRBJ2-1; the match to TRBD1 covers 8 bases. The junction had 10 bases not matched to a gene; V was cut back by 5 bases and J by 4 bases. This CDR3 spans 16 amino acids. Germline CDR1 reads LGHDT; CDR2 reads YNNKEL (reference sequence). The CDR3 nucleotides read TGTGCCAGCAGCTATGGGACAGGTTTGACGTACAATGAGCAGTTCTTC. Translation: CASSYGTGLTYNEQFF.

CDR3 nucleotide sequence: TGTGCCATCAGGTCGGGACTAGTCAGTACGAACACCGGGGAGCTGTTTTTT. Protein product: CAIRSGLVSTNTGELFF. V usage is TRBV10-3 and J usage is TRBJ2-2; 8 positions match TRBD2. This CDR3 has 17 amino acids. Trimming at V came to 6 bases and at J to 0 bases, leaving 9 bases not matched to a gene. CDR1 is ENHRY and CDR2 is SYGVKD in the germline V gene.

The V call is TRBV3-1, the J call TRBJ2-7; weak D call: TRBD1 (7 bases). V was shortened by 1 base and J by 4 bases, with 11 bases between the two germline ends. The CDR3 covers 14 residues. Germline loops: CDR1 LGHDT, CDR2 YNNKEL (reference sequence). CDR3: CASSQAAGGYEQYF. The CDR3 DNA reads TGTGCCAGCAGCCAAGCCGCAGGGGGGTACGAGCAGTACTTC.

The rearrangement links TRBV18 to TRBJ1-2; 7 nucleotides align to TRBD1. Germline V gene sequence: CDR1 KGHSH, CDR2 LQKENI. The CDR3 runs 14 residues. V dropped 3 bases and J dropped 3; count of bases not matched to a gene: 4. CDR3 amino acids: CASSPDRDDYGYTF. CDR3 nucleotides: TGTGCCAGCTCACCTGACAGGGATGACTATGGCTACACCTTC.

The rearrangement joins TRBV7-9 to TRBJ2-3, with no clear D. The ends were cut back, 1 base at V and 0 bases at J, with 11 bases in the middle. CDR1 is SEHNR and CDR2 is FQNEAQ in the germline V gene (reference sequence). This CDR3 has 16 residues. The CDR3 DNA follows: TGTGCCAGCAGCTTAGGTCGGCCAGCTAGCACAGATACGCAGTATTTT. This gives the protein CASSLGRPASTDTQYF.

The DNA of the CDR3 is TGTGCCAGCTCAGCCCTTACGGGCGGGCTAAGCTCCTACAATGAGCAGTTCTTC. Encoded protein: CASSALTGGLSSYNEQFF. This chain connects TRBV18 to TRBJ2-1, with D possibly being TRBD2 (5 bases). The germline CDR1 and CDR2 sequences are KGHSH and LQKENI. Trimming cost V 5 bases and J 0 bases, with 20 bases left between them. CDR3 size: 18 residues.

The rearrangement joins TRBV4-1 to TRBJ2-7; a weak D match, TRBD2 (5 bases). This CDR3 contains 15 residues. The germline V and J ends were trimmed by 1 base and 4 bases, with 14 bases remaining between them. Germline V gene data show CDR1 as MGHRA and CDR2 as YSYEKL. The CDR3 spells CASSQGPSTGYEQYF. The CDR3 nucleotides are TGCGCCAGCAGCCAAGGTCCTAGTACGGGGTACGAGCAGTACTTC.

The sample holds a few counts of this clonotype. V is TRBV6-2 or TRBV6-3 and J is TRBJ1-6, with a possible D match to TRBD1 (5 bases). Germline values: CDR1 MNHEY, CDR2 SVGEGT. V gave up 4 bases and J gave up 10 bases, with 14 bases separating them. The CDR3 is made up of 14 amino acids. CDR3 in amino acids: CASSSQGPGSPLHF. The CDR3 DNA reads as TGTGCCAGCAGTTCCCAGGGTCCAGGATCACCCCTCCACTTT.

This clonotype was counted a few times. This chain uses TRBV29-1 with TRBJ2-1, with 8 nucleotides matching TRBD2. V was clipped by 6 bases and J by 4 bases; unmatched bases: 8. The germline V gene has CDR1 SQVTM and CDR2 ANQGSEA. The CDR3 totals 14 residues. CDR3 region: CSVVRAGVYNEQFF. The CDR3 coding sequence is TGCAGCGTGGTACGAGCGGGAGTATACAATGAGCAGTTCTTC.

This clonotype turned up a few times. The V gene is TRBV6-5, the J gene TRBJ1-1, with D perhaps TRBD1 (5 bases). In germline, CDR1 is MNHEY, CDR2 SVGAGI. The CDR3 sequence is 15 residues long. The V end was cut by 0 bases, the J end by 5 bases, with 13 bases between. The CDR3 reads CASSYSTQGGTEAFF. The CDR3 coding sequence is TGTGCCAGCAGTTACTCGACTCAGGGAGGGACTGAAGCTTTCTTT.

This rearrangement joins TRBV28 to TRBJ2-7; D is possibly TRBD2 (6 bases). CDR3 length equals 16 residues. V lost 2 bases, J lost 1 base, and 15 bases lay in between. The germline V gene has CDR1 MDHEN and CDR2 SYDVKM. CDR3 DNA sequence: TGTGCCAGCAGTTTAAACCCGGGAGTTAAGTCCTACGAGCAGTACTTC. Translation: CASSLNPGVKSYEQYF. The complete variable domain, with remaining parts taken from reference TRBV28 and TRBJ2-7, reads DVKVTQSSRYLVKRTGEKVFLECVQDMDHENMFWYRQDPGLGLRLIYFSYDVKMKEKGDIPEGYSVSREKKERFSLILESASTNQTSMYLCASSLNPGVKSYEQYFGPGTRLTVT.

This clonotype was recorded many times. The J gene is TRBJ1-5, the V gene TRBV6-5, with TRBD1 matching 9 bases. This CDR3 is built from 15 residues. V lost 6 bases, J lost 4 bases, and 7 bases stayed unmatched. The germline CDR1 and CDR2 sequences are MNHEY and SVGAGI. CDR3 DNA sequence: TGTGCCAGCAGCTCGGGACAGGGTGGAAATCAGCCCCAGCATTTT. It translates to CASSSGQGGNQPQHF.

This clonotype was counted at least ten times. V usage is TRBV20-1 and J usage is TRBJ2-3; no definite D call. V was trimmed by 5 bases and J by 1 base, leaving 10 bases between them. The CDR3 consists of 13 residues. Germline CDR1 reads DFQATT; CDR2 reads SNEGSKA (reference sequence). The CDR3: CSALHSRTDTQYF. As DNA, the CDR3 is TGCAGTGCTCTACACTCTCGCACAGATACGCAGTATTTT.

This rearrangement joins TRBV7-2 to TRBJ2-7; D may be TRBD2 (5 bases). The germline V gene has CDR1 SGHTA and CDR2 FQGNSA. The CDR3 loop spans 14 amino acids. The V end was cut by 1 base, the J end by 6 bases, with 13 bases between. This CDR3 reads CASSLEIPGGEQYF. In DNA form, the CDR3 reads TGTGCCAGCAGCTTAGAAATTCCAGGAGGCGAGCAGTACTTC.

The sample holds a few counts of this clonotype. This chain links TRBV7-2 with TRBJ1-5; TRBD1 matches at 8 bases. The length of the CDR3 is 14 residues. The trim removed 5 bases at V and 7 bases at J, leaving 7 bases unmatched. The germline V gene encodes CDR1 SGHTA and CDR2 FQGNSA. The CDR3 region has the DNA TGTGCCAGCAGCATAGACAGGGGAAGGCAGCCCCAGCATTTT. Translated: CASSIDRGRQPQHF.

The gene calls are TRBV4-2 and TRBJ2-2; D might be TRBD1 (6 bases). Germline CDR1 is LGHNA and CDR2 is YNFKEQ. The CDR3 extends over 20 amino acids. V shed 4 bases and J shed 3 bases, with 27 bases lying between them. CDR3 DNA: TGTGCCAGCAGCCCCCAGGGTAGAGGGGGAGCGCACGAATACACCGGGGAGCTGTTTTTT. Amino acids: CASSPQGRGGAHEYTGELFF.

This clonotype was observed a few times. V gene TRBV20-1 combines with J gene TRBJ2-1; 7 bases agree with TRBD2. V dropped 6 bases and J dropped 6; count of bases not matched to a gene: 2. The CDR3 spans 11 residues. CDR1 is DFQATT and CDR2 is SNEGSKA in the germline V gene (reference sequence). The CDR3 DNA reads TGCAGTGCCACGGGGGGCAATGAGCAGTTCTTC. Residues: CSATGGNEQFF.

The CDR3 loop reads CSVEGQAERDTQYF. The DNA of the CDR3 is TGCAGCGTGGAGGGACAGGCAGAGCGAGATACGCAGTATTTT. The chain couples TRBV29-1 to TRBJ2-3; 8 bases are a match to TRBD1. The CDR3 has 14 residues. Trimming cost V 6 bases and J 5 bases; bases outside gene matches: 10. CDR1 is SQVTM, CDR2 ANQGSEA, per germline.

This rearrangement joins TRBV30 to TRBJ1-1; D is uncertain. V lost 4 bases, J lost 3 bases, and 18 bases lay in between. This CDR3 contains 15 residues. CDR1 GTSNPN and CDR2 SVGIG come from the germline V gene (reference sequence). The CDR3 DNA sequence: TGTGCCTGGACCCTAAAGGGTCGGGTGTACACTGAAGCTTTCTTT. Translated: CAWTLKGRVYTEAFF.

This clonotype was detected only a few times. The rearrangement uses TRBV19 and TRBJ1-2; D is perhaps TRBD1 (6 bases). Trimming left V 6 bases short and J 2 bases short, with 13 bases between. Germline-derived CDR1 and CDR2 are LNHDA and SQIVND (reference sequence). This CDR3 is 14 amino acids long. The CDR3 here is CASSRQEKNYGYTF. CDR3 nucleotide sequence: TGTGCCAGTAGCAGACAGGAAAAGAACTATGGCTACACCTTC.

CDR3 sequence (DNA): TGTGCCAGCAGCTTAATCCCCTCAGACTTACAAGAGACCCAGTACTTC. Translating gives CASSLIPSDLQETQYF. The genes are TRBV7-3 and TRBJ2-5; D remains unclear. Trimming removed 1 base from V and 2 bases from J, with 14 bases in between. Germline V gives CDR1 SGHTA, CDR2 FQGTGA. The CDR3 totals 16 residues.

The V call is TRBV20-1, the J call TRBJ2-7, with 9 bases matching TRBD1. Germline-derived CDR1 and CDR2 are DFQATT and SNEGSKA (reference sequence). The V and J ends lost 1 base and 4 bases, in that order; junction bases with no gene match: 8. There are 15 residues in the CDR3. The DNA of the CDR3 is TGCAGTGCTAGAGTACCGGGACAGGGTGGGTACGAGCAGTACTTC. Protein: CSARVPGQGGYEQYF.

This chain uses TRBV12-3 or TRBV12-4 with TRBJ2-7; 14 bases fit TRBD2. CDR3 length: 18 amino acids. The V segment lost 5 bases and the J segment 0 bases; nucleotides outside the gene matches: 9. CDR3 nucleotide sequence: TGTGCCAGCAGTCTTTGGACTAGCGGGGGGTTATCCTCCTACGAGCAGTACTTC. Its protein product is CASSLWTSGGLSSYEQYF.

This chain links TRBV30 with TRBJ2-1, with D maybe TRBD1 (5 bases). The germline V gene has CDR1 GTSNPN and CDR2 SVGIG (reference sequence). The CDR3 length is 17 residues. Between the trimmed V and J ends, which lost 4 bases and 4 bases, there was a span of 23 bases. The CDR3 here is CAWTAGRSPQKYNEQFF. CDR3 coding DNA: TGTGCCTGGACCGCAGGGCGGTCACCTCAAAAGTACAATGAGCAGTTCTTC.